This T cell receptor beta chain derives from a study of blood T cell repertoires in COVID-19. Sequencing was performed with immunoSEQ multiplex PCR; in TCRdb, only in-frame clones are kept and a portion is missing. Of roughly 43,000 clones listed, 87% were seen once; the top ten hold around 15%. The CDR3 length is 13 residues. The germline gives CDR1 MNHEY, CDR2 SMNVEV (reference sequence). Trimming removed 4 bases at V and 0 bases at J, with 7 bases between. This clone has a handful of counts. The TCR originated in a human donor in a cohort sampled during active COVID-19. The gene calls are TRBV27 and TRBJ2-7; D perhaps matches TRBD2 (5 bases). The sample comprised peripheral blood. CDR3 protein: CASSWRSSYEQYF. CDR3 nucleotide sequence: TGTGCCAGCAGTTGGAGGAGCTCCTACGAGCAGTACTTC.